Below, 7 T cell receptor beta chains from the same sample are listed, as sequenced in a study of molecular identifiers for immune sequencing clone quantification. MiXCR, run by TCRdb on the PCR reads, gives a single entry per CDR3 protein. The table includes hundreds of thousands of distinct CDR3 sequences, 20% detected once. The sample taken for sequencing was naive CD8+ T cells from blood, with Jurkat cell RNA spiked in. Subset defined: FACS-sorted CD8+CD4-CCR7+CD45RA+ naive T cells. The origin of the receptors is a human donor in good health. Some libraries in this study had Jurkat cell RNA spiked in.

As concerns this clonotype: A much bigger clone sits one base away, suggesting this may be a read error. The chain joins TRBV13 to TRBJ2-3, with 8 bases lining up with TRBD2. J lost 5 bases, V lost 5 bases, and 12 bases had no gene match. Germline V gene data show CDR1 as PRHDT and CDR2 as FYEKMQ (reference sequence). This CDR3 has 16 amino acids. In nucleotides, the CDR3 is TGTGCCAGCAGCCTTATCGGGGGGGCCTTATTAGATACGCAGTATTTT. It yields the protein CASSLIGGALLDTQYF.

This clonotype was counted many times. The rearrangement joins TRBV6-2 or TRBV6-3 to TRBJ2-1, with 7 bases fitting TRBD1. The CDR3 has 12 residues. Germline lookup yields CDR1 MNHEY and CDR2 SVGEGT. Trimming removed 6 bases from V and 9 bases from J; junction bases left unmatched: 5. CDR3 protein: CASRADRPEQFF. The CDR3 nucleotides read TGTGCCAGCAGGGCGGACAGGCCTGAGCAGTTCTTC.

This chain uses TRBV6-6 with TRBJ2-7; tentatively, D is TRBD1 (5 bases). V was pared by 2 bases and J by 7 bases, with 18 bases between. This CDR3 is 15 amino acids long. The germline CDR1 and CDR2 sequences are MNHNY and SVGAGI (reference sequence). In DNA, the CDR3 is TGTGCCAGCAGTTACCTCAAGCAGGCAGGGTATGAGCAGTACTTC. Its translation is CASSYLKQAGYEQYF.

This clonotype was seen repeatedly, ten times or more. J is TRBJ2-7 and V is TRBV6-5, with 11 bases identical to TRBD2. CDR3 size: 14 residues. CDR1 is MNHEY and CDR2 is SVGAGI in the germline V gene. V lost 6 bases and J lost 6; bases outside the gene matches: 7. The CDR3: CASSPWTSGSEQYF. The CDR3 DNA follows: TGTGCCAGCAGCCCCTGGACTAGCGGGTCCGAGCAGTACTTC.

Concerning this clonotype: A much more abundant neighbour one base away suggests this may be a read error. The chain couples TRBV27 to TRBJ1-2; D unresolved. CDR3 length: 13 residues. Germline CDR1 is MNHEY and CDR2 is SMNVEV (reference sequence). Here the CDR3 reads CASSFYSNYGHTF. The CDR3 DNA is TGTGCCAGCAGTTTTTACAGTAACTATGGCCACACCTTC.

This clonotype was observed a handful of times. A much larger clone lies one base from this, so it may be a read error. This likely comes from a read error, as the CDR3 has no conserved phenylalanine or tryptophan at its end. The chain is built from TRBV9 and TRBJ2-7; D is undetermined. The ends were cut back, 0 bases at V and 5 bases at J, with 9 bases in the middle. Germline-derived CDR1 and CDR2 are SGDLS and YYNGEE. The CDR3 is made up of 13 amino acids. The CDR3 DNA reads as TGTGCCAGCAGCGTAGGTCTAGGGCACGAGCAGTACCTC. Translation gives CASSVGLGHEQYL.

This sequence joins TRBV12-5 and TRBJ2-5, with TRBD2 matching 7 bases. CDR1 and CDR2 (germline): LGHNT, FRNRAP. The CDR3 totals 15 residues. V was pared by 6 bases and J by 2 bases, with 9 bases of the junction left unmatched. CDR3 sequence (DNA): TGTGCTAGTGGGCCCCTCCTGGGGGGGCAAGAGACCCAGTACTTC. It codes for CASGPLLGGQETQYF.